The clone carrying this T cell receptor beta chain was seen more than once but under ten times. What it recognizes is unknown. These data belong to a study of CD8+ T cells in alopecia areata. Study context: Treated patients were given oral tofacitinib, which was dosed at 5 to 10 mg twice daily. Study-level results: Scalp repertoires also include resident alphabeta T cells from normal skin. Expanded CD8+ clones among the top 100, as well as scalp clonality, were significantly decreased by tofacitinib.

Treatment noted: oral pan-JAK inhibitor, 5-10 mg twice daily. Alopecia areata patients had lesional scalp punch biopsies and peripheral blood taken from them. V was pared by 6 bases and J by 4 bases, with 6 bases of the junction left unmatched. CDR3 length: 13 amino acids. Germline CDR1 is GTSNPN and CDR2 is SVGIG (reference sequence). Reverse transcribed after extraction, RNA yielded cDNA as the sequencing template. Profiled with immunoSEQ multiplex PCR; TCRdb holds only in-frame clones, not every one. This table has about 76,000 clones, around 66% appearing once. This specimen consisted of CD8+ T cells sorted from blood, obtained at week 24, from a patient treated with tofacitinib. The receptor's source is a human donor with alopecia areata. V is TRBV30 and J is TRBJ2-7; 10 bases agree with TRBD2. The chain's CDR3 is CACLAGVGYEQYF. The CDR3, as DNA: TGTGCCTGCCTAGCGGGAGTTGGTTACGAGCAGTACTTC. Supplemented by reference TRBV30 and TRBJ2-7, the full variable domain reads SQTIHQWPATLVQPVGSPLSLECTVEGTSNPNLYWYRQAAGRGLQLLFYSVGIGQISSEVPQNLSASRPQDRQFILSSKKLLLSDSGFYLCACLAGVGYEQYFGPGTRLTVT.